Sequencing of this T cell receptor beta chain was carried out in a study of blood T cells in healthy people across ages. Overall study results and limits: Naive T cell percentage showed a strong correlation with the diversity of TCR beta. Significant beta diversity loss was already apparent by age approximately 38, declining roughly linearly.

CDR1 DFQATT and CDR2 SNEGSKA come from the germline V gene (reference sequence). CDR3 length equals 11 residues. Trimming cost V 6 bases and J 7 bases, with 9 bases left between them. With each sample, at least 5.5 micrograms of total RNA were extracted. This clonotype was counted a few times. No antigen is known for it. A second PCR of roughly 7 to 11 cycles used a sample-barcoded 5' primer and a J-beta primer mix. Via MiXCR, TCRdb re-called the 5' RACE reads, giving one row per CDR3 protein. The sample yields about 1.5 million distinct CDR3 sequences, about 45% seen once. This chain uses TRBV20-1 with TRBJ1-4; D gene ambiguous. This sequence originates from a woman between 18 and 29 years old in good health. The sample comprised blood. The CDR3: CSAGAGEKLFF. The CDR3, as DNA: TGCAGTGCCGGAGCCGGTGAAAAACTGTTTTTT.